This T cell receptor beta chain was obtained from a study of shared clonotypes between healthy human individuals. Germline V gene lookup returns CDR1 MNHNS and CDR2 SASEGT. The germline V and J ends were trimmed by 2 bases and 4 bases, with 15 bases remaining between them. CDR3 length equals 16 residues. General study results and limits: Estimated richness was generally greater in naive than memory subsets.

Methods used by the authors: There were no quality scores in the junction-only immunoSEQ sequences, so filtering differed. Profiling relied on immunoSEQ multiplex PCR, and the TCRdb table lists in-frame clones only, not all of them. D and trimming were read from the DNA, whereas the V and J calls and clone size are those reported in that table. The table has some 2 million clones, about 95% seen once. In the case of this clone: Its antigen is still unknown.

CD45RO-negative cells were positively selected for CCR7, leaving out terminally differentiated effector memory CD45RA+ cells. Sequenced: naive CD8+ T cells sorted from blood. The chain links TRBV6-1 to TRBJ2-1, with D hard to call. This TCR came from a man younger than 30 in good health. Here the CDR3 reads CASSERIDHLYNEQFF. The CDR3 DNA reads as TGTGCCAGCAGTGAAAGAATAGACCACCTATACAATGAGCAGTTCTTC.